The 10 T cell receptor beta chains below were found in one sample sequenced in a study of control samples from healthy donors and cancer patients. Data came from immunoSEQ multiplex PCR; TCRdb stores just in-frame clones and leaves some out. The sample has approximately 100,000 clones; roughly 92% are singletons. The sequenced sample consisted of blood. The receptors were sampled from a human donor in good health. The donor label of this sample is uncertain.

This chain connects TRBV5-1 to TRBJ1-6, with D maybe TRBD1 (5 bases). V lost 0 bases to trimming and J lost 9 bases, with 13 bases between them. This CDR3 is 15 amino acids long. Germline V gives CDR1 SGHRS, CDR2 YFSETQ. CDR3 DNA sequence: TGCGCCAGCAGCTTGGAGCAGGGTCGGAGTTCACCCCTCCACTTT. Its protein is CASSLEQGRSSPLHF.

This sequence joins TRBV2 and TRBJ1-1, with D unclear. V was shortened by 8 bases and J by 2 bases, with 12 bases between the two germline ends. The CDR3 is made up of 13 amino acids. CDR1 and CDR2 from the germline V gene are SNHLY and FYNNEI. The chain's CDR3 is CASGQFANTEAFF. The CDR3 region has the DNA TGTGCCAGCGGCCAGTTCGCAAACACTGAAGCTTTCTTT. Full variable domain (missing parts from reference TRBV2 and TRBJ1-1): EPEVTQTPSHQVTQMGQEVILRCVPISNHLYFYWYRQILGQKVEFLVSFYNNEISEKSEIFDDQFSVERPDGSNFTLKIRSTKLEDSAMYFCASGQFANTEAFFGQGTRLTVV.

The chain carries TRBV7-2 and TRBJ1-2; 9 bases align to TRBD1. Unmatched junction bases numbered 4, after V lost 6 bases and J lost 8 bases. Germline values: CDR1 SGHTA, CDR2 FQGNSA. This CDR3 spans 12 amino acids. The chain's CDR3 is CASRWDRDGYTF. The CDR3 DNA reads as TGTGCCAGCAGGTGGGACAGGGACGGCTACACCTTC.

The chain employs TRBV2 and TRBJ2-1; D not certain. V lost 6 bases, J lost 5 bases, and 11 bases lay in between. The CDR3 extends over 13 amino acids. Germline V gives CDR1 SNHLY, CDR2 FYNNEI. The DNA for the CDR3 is TGTGCCAGCAGCACAGAAATCGACAATGAGCAGTTCTTC. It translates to CASSTEIDNEQFF.

The DNA for the CDR3 is TGCGCCATCAGGGTTTGCGAGCAGTACGTC. Translation: CAIRVCEQYV. The chain recombines TRBV10-1 with TRBJ2-7, with D tentatively TRBD1 (5 bases). There are 10 residues in the CDR3. V lost 10 bases, J lost 6 bases, and 10 bases lay in between. The germline CDR1 and CDR2 sequences are WNHNN and SYGVQD (reference sequence).

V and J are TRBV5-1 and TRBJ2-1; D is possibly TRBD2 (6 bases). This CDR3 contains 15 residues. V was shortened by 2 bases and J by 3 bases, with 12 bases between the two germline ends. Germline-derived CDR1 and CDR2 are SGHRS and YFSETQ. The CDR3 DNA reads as TGCGCCAGCAGCTTCCGGGACTTTCTCTACAATGAGCAGTTCTTC. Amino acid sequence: CASSFRDFLYNEQFF.

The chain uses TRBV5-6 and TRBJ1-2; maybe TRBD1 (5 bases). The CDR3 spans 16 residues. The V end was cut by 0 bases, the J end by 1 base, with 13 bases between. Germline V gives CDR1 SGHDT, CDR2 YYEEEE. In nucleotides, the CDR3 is TGTGCCAGCAGCTTGGATTTGGGCAGGGATAACTATGGCTACACCTTC. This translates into CASSLDLGRDNYGYTF.

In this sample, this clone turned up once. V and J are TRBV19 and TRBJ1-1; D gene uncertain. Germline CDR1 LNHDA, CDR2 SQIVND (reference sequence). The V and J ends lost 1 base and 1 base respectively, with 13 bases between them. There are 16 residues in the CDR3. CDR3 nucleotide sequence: TGTGCCAGTAGTATAGGGGAACGGATTAAGAACACTGAAGCTTTCTTT. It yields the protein CASSIGERIKNTEAFF. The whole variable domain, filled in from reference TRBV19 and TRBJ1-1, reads DGGITQSPKYLFRKEGQNVTLSCEQNLNHDAMYWYRQDPGQGLRLIYYSQIVNDFQKGDIAEGYSVSREKKESFPLTVTSAQKNPTAFYLCASSIGERIKNTEAFFGQGTRLTVV.

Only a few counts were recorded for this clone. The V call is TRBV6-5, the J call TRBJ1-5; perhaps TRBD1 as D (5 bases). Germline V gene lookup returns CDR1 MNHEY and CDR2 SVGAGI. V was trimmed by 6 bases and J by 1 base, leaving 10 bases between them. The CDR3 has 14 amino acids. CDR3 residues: CASRMGGSNQPQHF. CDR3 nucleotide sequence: TGTGCCAGCAGAATGGGGGGGAGCAATCAGCCCCAGCATTTT.

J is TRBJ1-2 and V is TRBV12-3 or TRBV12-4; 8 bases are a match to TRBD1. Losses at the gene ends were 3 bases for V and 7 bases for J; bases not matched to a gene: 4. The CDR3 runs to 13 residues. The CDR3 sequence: CASSFSGGTGYTF. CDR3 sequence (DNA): TGTGCCAGCAGTTTCTCAGGGGGCACTGGCTACACCTTC.